The 6 T cell receptor beta chains in this list originate from one sample, sequenced in a study of T cells after yellow fever vaccination. Using its own MiXCR run on the 5' RACE reads, TCRdb lists one record per CDR3 protein. The data hold 300,000 to 350,000 distinct CDR3 sequences, with over 3.5% observed a single time. The input for sequencing was PBMCs, taken 15 days after the yellow fever booster vaccination. The origin of the receptors is a young man who received the YFV17D yellow fever vaccine.

This clonotype was recorded many times. V is TRBV12-3 or TRBV12-4 and J is TRBJ1-2, with D unclear. CDR3 length: 16 amino acids. V lost 3 bases, J lost 1 base, and 15 bases lay in between. CDR3: CASSFGPLPSNYGYTF. The CDR3, as DNA: TGTGCCAGCAGTTTCGGGCCCCTACCTAGTAACTATGGCTACACCTTC.

This clonotype was seen a few times. This chain uses TRBV5-1 with TRBJ2-7; D is ambiguous. The CDR3 totals 13 residues. V was shortened by 7 bases and J by 0 bases, with 11 bases between the two germline ends. The germline gives CDR1 SGHRS, CDR2 YFSETQ. CDR3: CASSFQVSYEQYF. The CDR3 coding sequence is TGCGCCAGCTCCTTCCAGGTCTCCTACGAGCAGTACTTC.

The chain uses TRBV5-1 and TRBJ2-4; weak D call: TRBD1 (6 bases). CDR1 and CDR2 (germline): SGHRS, YFSETQ. The CDR3 loop spans 15 amino acids. Trimming removed 2 bases at V and 0 bases at J, with 9 bases between. The CDR3 DNA reads as TGCGCCAGCAGCTTCCAGGGGCGAGCCAAAAACATTCAGTACTTC. Translated: CASSFQGRAKNIQYF.

The DNA for the CDR3 is TGCGCCAGCAGTGCGACAGGGCAAGAGACCCAGTACTTC. Protein: CASSATGQETQYF. This chain joins TRBV5-1 and TRBJ2-5; 7 nucleotides agree with TRBD1. CDR1 SGHRS and CDR2 YFSETQ come from the germline V gene. The CDR3 spans 13 residues. The junction had 3 bases not matched to a gene; V was cut back by 5 bases and J by 2 bases.

This clonotype was counted only a few times. The chain links TRBV20-1 to TRBJ1-6; a possible D gene is TRBD1 (5 bases). With 5 bases removed from V and 5 bases from J, the gap between germline ends came to 16 bases. This CDR3 spans 15 amino acids. Germline V gives CDR1 DFQATT, CDR2 SNEGSKA (reference sequence). The CDR3 sequence: CSAARVPLDNSPLHF. In nucleotides, the CDR3 is TGCAGTGCTGCCAGGGTCCCCCTTGATAATTCACCCCTCCACTTT.

This clonotype was seen repeatedly, ten times or more. The chain joins TRBV7-2 to TRBJ2-4; D gene ambiguous. CDR1 SGHTA and CDR2 FQGNSA come from the germline V gene. Trimming left V 0 bases short and J 3 bases short, with 9 bases between. The CDR3 runs 15 residues. The CDR3 sequence is CASSLAIWDKNIQYF. CDR3 bases: TGTGCCAGCAGCTTAGCAATATGGGACAAAAACATTCAGTACTTC.